This TCR beta chain derives from a study of beta chain features in type 1 diabetes. Every bit of the isolated RNA underwent reverse transcription, so sequencing read expressed TCRB transcripts. Libraries were prepared by immunoSEQ multiplex PCR; TCRdb keeps only in-frame clonotypes and omits some of them. The table lists under 500,000 clones, about 32% of them singletons. Cells sorted by CD45RO/CCR7/CD25/CD127/CD95/CD27 comprised CD4+ naive, central memory, regulatory and stem cell-like memory cells. Germline V gene lookup returns CDR1 SGHVS and CDR2 FQNEAQ. The CDR3 has 11 amino acids. V was trimmed by 0 bases and J by 6 bases, leaving 1 base between them. In the case of this clone: This may arise from a read error, as a much more abundant clone is one base away. The identical CDR3 is also encoded by other nucleotide sequences in the sample.

Material: naive CD4+ T cells from blood. This chain links TRBV7-8 with TRBJ2-3; D unresolved. This TCR came from a man between 18 and 35 years old in good health. CDR3 sequence reads: CASSLADTQYF. CDR3 DNA sequence: TGTGCCAGCAGCTTAGCGGATACGCAGTATTTT.